The clone carrying this T cell receptor beta chain appeared many times. This entry is derived from a study of blood T cells in healthy people across ages. Next came a second PCR, run for about 7 to 12 cycles, which used a sample-barcoded 5' primer along with a J-beta primer mix. The template-switch adaptor was a 5' adaptor with 12 random nucleotides. It tagged each cDNA molecule. TCRdb analysed the 5' RACE reads with MiXCR anew, one entry per CDR3 protein. The profile covers 750,000 to 950,000 distinct CDR3 sequences, with 25% to 30% appearing a single time and more than 8.5% taken by the ten largest. The J segment lost 4 bases and the V segment lost 3 bases, leaving 11 bases of the junction unmatched. Germline V gene sequence: CDR1 MDHEN, CDR2 SYDVKM. The CDR3 has 16 residues. The same sample was also used in a study of T cells of mothers and their children.

This rearrangement joins TRBV28 to TRBJ2-7; TRBD1 matches at 8 bases. Sequenced input: blood. The source of this sequence is a woman aged 40 to 50 in good health. The CDR3 spells CASSFVGQANTYEQYF. DNA for the CDR3: TGTGCCAGCAGTTTTGTGGGACAGGCGAATACTTACGAGCAGTACTTC.